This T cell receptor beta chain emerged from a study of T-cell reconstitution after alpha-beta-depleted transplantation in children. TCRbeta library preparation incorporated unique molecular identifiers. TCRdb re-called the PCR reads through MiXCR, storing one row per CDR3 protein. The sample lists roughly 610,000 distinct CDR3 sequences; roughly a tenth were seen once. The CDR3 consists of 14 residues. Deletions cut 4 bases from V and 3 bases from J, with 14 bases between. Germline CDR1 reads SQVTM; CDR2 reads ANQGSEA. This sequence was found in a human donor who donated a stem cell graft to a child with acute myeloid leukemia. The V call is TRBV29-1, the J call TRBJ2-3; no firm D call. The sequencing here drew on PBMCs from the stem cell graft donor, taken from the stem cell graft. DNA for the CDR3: TGCAGCGTTGCGACTCCAGTACGGACAGATACGCAGTATTTT. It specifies CSVATPVRTDTQYF.